This T cell receptor beta chain was retrieved from a study of blood T cells in healthy people across ages (dated by TCRdb to 2015 to 2017). As for the study more broadly: In model experiments, roughly one uniquely barcoded TCR beta cDNA molecule per two T cells was captured by template switching. Using deep sequencing normalized with unique cDNA molecular identifiers, the study measured how TCR beta repertoire diversity changes with age. The donors were split into four age groups: young (average about 15 years), middle-aged (39), aged (more than 60) and long-lived (about 74). The study analyzed two additional independent replicas of 1 million unique cDNA reads from the same blood draw for two donors, one aged 18 to 29 and one aged 80 or older. To avoid experimental bias, donors of different ages were distributed randomly across sequencing lanes. On the study overall, not on this receptor specifically: Estimates of total diversity from one million sequenced T cells were regarded as lower bounds and underestimates. The CMV infection status of donors was not known, potentially confounding age-related changes in expanded clonotypes. There was a strong correlation between observed TCR beta diversity and the percentage of naive T cells measured by flow cytometry. Since profiling was done on bulk unsorted PBMCs, naive and antigen-experienced compartments could not be conclusively compared. Compared with the aged group, the long-lived group had more naive CD4+ T cells, fewer expanded clones and increased TCR diversity, suggesting age selection. Observed TCR beta diversity per million T cells fell roughly linearly with age, and a significant reduction was already apparent by age roughly 40.

Libraries were built with 5' RACE. TCRdb names Illumina HiSeq 2500 as the instrument used. A second PCR of about 6 to 12 cycles was run with a J-beta primer mix and a sample-barcoded 5' primer. A template-switch 5' adaptor carrying 12 random nucleotides introduced a unique molecular identifier onto each TCR beta cDNA molecule. Each sample yielded at least 2.5 million CDR3-containing paired-end reads. First-strand cDNA synthesis was performed from all RNA using the Mint cDNA synthesis kit, with priming by a TRBC-specific oligonucleotide. Following uracil-DNA glycosylase treatment, a first 18-cycle PCR with universal primers M1SS and BC2_uni_R was performed on all cDNA. The original methods were these. For normalization, 1 million high-quality reads, each with a distinct molecular identifier, were randomly selected from each sample. Instead of being binned into consensus sequences, reads that shared molecular identifiers were thrown out. MiTCR, with a Q25 quality threshold and the strictest error-elimination algorithm, was used for CDR3 identification, clonotype clustering and error correction. A nonparametric unseen species model with Euler transformation was used to estimate lower-bound total TCR beta diversity. TCRdb applied fastp at Q25 and MiXCR to the public reads, then kept only in-frame beta chains. Rows are combined by CDR3 protein, so each entry shows the most common genes and DNA. V and J calls and clone size were set by TCRdb, not the authors. The sample contains about 970,000 distinct CDR3 sequences, about 53% of them found a single time. The ten most abundant clones make up about 20% of the sample.

This clonotype was picked up a small number of times. It has no known antigen specificity. Nothing much larger sits one base from this clone, and base qualities are not available. Systemically healthy Caucasian individuals from Russia, approximately 39 in total and aged about 6 to 90 years, were included as donors. Each donor gave ten milliliters of peripheral blood, drawn into EDTA-treated Vacutainer tubes. Ficoll-Paque density-gradient centrifugation was used to isolate PBMCs, with at least 6.5 million per sample. Total RNA was extracted from PBMCs with Trizol reagent, with at least 5.5 micrograms obtained per sample. The percentages of naive CD45RAhigh/CD27high T cells were determined by flow cytometry on a PBMC aliquot from every donor. Measured from the cysteine to the phenylalanine, the CDR3 is 15 residues long. Just the 45-base CDR3 DNA is kept, in frame starting at base 1. Relative to germline, V is missing 5 bases and J is missing 4 bases, with 7 bases of the junction outside any gene match. The germline V gene encodes CDR1 SGHNT and CDR2 YENEEA.

This sequence originates from a woman aged 60-70 years in good health. Sequenced sample: blood. The chain is made from TRBV11-3 and TRBJ2-5, with TRBD1 identical over 10 junction bases. The DNA reads as follows: TGTGCCAGCAGCCCACGACAGGGGGCTTTAGAGACCCAGTACTTC. It specifies CASSPRQGALETQYF.